The next 25 T cell receptor beta chains were all read from a single sample in a study of T cell responses to AZD1222 COVID-19 vaccine. TCRdb keeps only in-frame clones here, not all; method: immunoSEQ multiplex PCR. The sample holds roughly 120,000 clones, under 90% seen once. The material sequenced was peripheral blood, taken on day 0 of AZD1222 vaccination. The receptors come from an adult in good health.

This sequence joins TRBV25-1 and TRBJ2-7, with D possibly matching TRBD2 (7 bases). Trimming removed 4 bases at V and 5 bases at J, with 21 bases between. The CDR3 extends over 16 amino acids. The germline V gene encodes CDR1 MGHDK and CDR2 SYGVNS. This CDR3 reads CASSGRPGRGLNEQYF. CDR3 bases: TGTGCCAGCAGTGGACGACCGGGGAGGGGGTTGAACGAGCAGTACTTC.

The chain links TRBV5-4 to TRBJ2-5, with D possibly being TRBD1 (6 bases). The V end lost 5 bases, the J end lost 1 base, and 12 bases lay between the germline ends. The CDR3 is 14 residues long. Germline assignment: CDR1 SGHNT and CDR2 YYREEE (reference sequence). DNA of the CDR3: TGTGCCAGCAGGCTTACAGGGATCCAAGAGACCCAGTACTTC. Translating it yields CASRLTGIQETQYF.

This chain links TRBV11-2 with TRBJ1-1, with D perhaps TRBD1 (6 bases). The CDR3 is 14 amino acids. With 3 bases removed from V and 6 bases from J, the gap between germline ends came to 14 bases. Germline CDR1 and CDR2: SGHAT and FQNNGV. The CDR3: CASSFPGDMAEAFF. DNA of the CDR3: TGTGCCAGCAGCTTTCCAGGGGATATGGCTGAAGCTTTCTTT.

V is TRBV5-6 and J is TRBJ1-1; possibly TRBD1 for D (6 bases). This CDR3 is built from 12 residues. Germline CDR1 is SGHDT and CDR2 is YYEEEE. V was clipped by 4 bases and J by 11 bases, with 15 bases between them. CDR3 in DNA: TGTGCCAGCAGCCGAGGGGGAGGTAGTGCTTTCTTT. Its translation is CASSRGGGSAFF.

The V and J genes are TRBV10-1 and TRBJ2-7; 7 nucleotides agree with TRBD1. This CDR3 is 11 amino acids long. CDR1 is WNHNN and CDR2 is SYGVQD in the germline V gene (reference sequence). Losses at the gene ends were 7 bases for V and 5 bases for J; bases not matched to a gene: 2. The CDR3 region is CASTDRDEQYF. CDR3 bases: TGCGCCAGCACCGACAGGGACGAGCAGTACTTC.

The V gene is TRBV28, the J gene TRBJ2-7; D could derive from TRBD1 or TRBD2 (7 bases each). In germline, CDR1 is MDHEN, CDR2 SYDVKM. The CDR3 totals 14 residues. V shed 4 bases and J shed 7 bases, with 17 bases lying between them. The CDR3 coding sequence is TGTGCCAGCAGTTCCCCGGATCAGGGGGGGGAGCAGTACTTC. It translates to CASSSPDQGGEQYF.

V gene TRBV18 combines with J gene TRBJ2-7; no clear D. Germline V gives CDR1 KGHSH, CDR2 LQKENI. V was cut by 6 bases and J by 2 bases, with 14 bases left in between. The CDR3 is made up of 14 amino acids. The CDR3 sequence: CASSLAGPPYEQYF. For the CDR3, the DNA is TGTGCCAGCTCCCTGGCAGGTCCTCCCTACGAGCAGTACTTC.

This clone was found a few times. V is TRBV3-1 (or the pseudogene TRBV3-2) and J is TRBJ1-6; D ambiguous. The germline V and J ends were trimmed by 1 base and 0 bases, with 10 bases remaining between them. Germline-derived CDR1 and CDR2 are LGHDT and YNNKEL (reference sequence). This CDR3 has 17 residues. The CDR3 sequence: CASSQGLQSSYNSPLHF. The CDR3 nucleotides are TGTGCCAGCAGCCAAGGTTTACAGAGCTCCTATAATTCACCCCTCCACTTT.

DNA for the CDR3: TGTGCCAGCAGTTTGGGCGGGAGGGCCTCCGGGGAGCTGTTTTTT. Translated: CASSLGGRASGELFF. This chain connects TRBV28 to TRBJ2-2, with 9 bases identical to TRBD2. In germline, CDR1 is MDHEN, CDR2 SYDVKM. The CDR3 extends over 15 amino acids. With V trimmed by 3 bases and J by 6 bases, 5 bases remained unmatched.

The chain couples TRBV9 to TRBJ2-7; 7 nucleotides match TRBD2. The J segment lost 8 bases and the V segment lost 3 bases, leaving 8 bases of the junction unmatched. Germline CDR1 SGDLS, CDR2 YYNGEE. The CDR3 consists of 13 residues. DNA of the CDR3: TGTGCCAGCAGCGCCCCGGGACTACTTAAGCAGTACTTC. It specifies CASSAPGLLKQYF.

The chain combines TRBV5-1 with TRBJ2-7; a weak D match, TRBD1 (5 bases). This CDR3 has 15 residues. The germline CDR1 and CDR2 sequences are SGHRS and YFSETQ. Trimming took 2 bases from V and 5 from J, leaving 17 bases between them. CDR3 in amino acids: CASSLIPGMSHEQYF. The CDR3 DNA reads TGCGCCAGCAGCTTAATCCCAGGGATGAGTCACGAGCAGTACTTC. The variable domain in full, completed from reference TRBV5-1 and TRBJ2-7, reads KAGVTQTPRYLIKTRGQQVTLSCSPISGHRSVSWYQQTPGQGLQFLFEYFSETQRNKGNFPGRFSGRQFSNSRSEMNVSTLELGDSALYLCASSLIPGMSHEQYFGPGTRLTVT.

V usage is TRBV11-2 and J usage is TRBJ2-2; 11 bases align to TRBD2. With 6 bases clipped from V and 4 bases from J, the junction kept 10 bases outside the gene matches. This CDR3 is built from 17 residues. CDR1 and CDR2 from the germline V gene are SGHAT and FQNNGV. This chain's CDR3 is CASRPTSGRRSTGELFF. CDR3 bases: TGTGCCAGCAGACCTACTAGCGGGAGACGGTCCACCGGGGAGCTGTTTTTT.

This chain links TRBV7-2 with TRBJ2-1; possible D gene TRBD2, 5 bases. Germline CDR1 SGHTA, CDR2 FQGNSA. The CDR3 totals 14 residues. V lost 1 base and J 10 bases, leaving 14 bases between the germline ends. CDR3: CASSLDRGSVEQFF. DNA of the CDR3: TGTGCCAGCAGCTTAGATCGGGGATCCGTGGAGCAGTTCTTC.

The rearrangement uses TRBV7-6 and TRBJ2-7; 9 bases line up with TRBD2. CDR3 length: 15 amino acids. The V segment lost 5 bases and the J segment 2 bases; nucleotides outside the gene matches: 7. From germline, CDR1 is SGHVS and CDR2 FNYEAQ. The CDR3 DNA reads as TGTGCCAGCAGCCCCGTTGCGGGAGGGCCCTACGAGCAGTACTTC. This gives the protein CASSPVAGGPYEQYF.

This sequence joins TRBV5-4 and TRBJ2-1; D remains unclear. The CDR3 has 15 residues. In germline, CDR1 is SGHNT, CDR2 YYREEE (reference sequence). V lost 3 bases and J lost 5, with 15 bases in between. CDR3: CASSSGRSKNNEQFF. The CDR3 nucleotides are TGTGCCAGCAGCTCAGGACGATCTAAGAACAATGAGCAGTTCTTC.

This sequence joins TRBV18 and TRBJ2-1; TRBD2 aligns across 7 bases. The germline gives CDR1 KGHSH, CDR2 LQKENI. V shed 6 bases and J 2 bases; nucleotides not matched to a gene: 10. This CDR3 has 16 amino acids. CDR3 sequence reads: CASSPSGSGPYNEQFF. As DNA, the CDR3 is TGTGCCAGCTCCCCGTCCGGTAGCGGGCCCTACAATGAGCAGTTCTTC.

This chain joins TRBV5-5 and TRBJ1-1, with D possibly being TRBD1 (5 bases). The CDR3 length is 14 residues. CDR1 and CDR2 from the germline V gene are SGHKS and YYEKEE (reference sequence). Trimming stripped 4 bases from V and 0 bases from J, with 10 bases between. The CDR3 loop is CASSQMGVNTEAFF. Written as DNA, the CDR3 is TGTGCCAGCAGCCAGATGGGGGTGAACACTGAAGCTTTCTTT. Looking up the rest from reference TRBV5-5 and TRBJ1-1 gives the full variable domain: DAGVTQSPTHLIKTRGQQVTLRCSPISGHKSVSWYQQVLGQGPQFIFQYYEKEERGRGNFPDRFSARQFPNYSSELNVNALLLGDSALYLCASSQMGVNTEAFFGQGTRLTVV.

The chain carries TRBV18 and TRBJ1-2; a possible D gene is TRBD1 (5 bases). CDR1 is KGHSH, CDR2 LQKENI, per germline. The CDR3 length is 16 residues. V was pared by 2 bases and J by 0 bases, with 13 bases between. The CDR3: CASSPWLGPSNYGYTF. The CDR3 DNA follows: TGTGCCAGCTCACCATGGTTGGGGCCCTCTAACTATGGCTACACCTTC.

The chain combines TRBV7-6 with TRBJ1-1; 11 nucleotides line up with TRBD1. With V trimmed by 5 bases and J by 1 base, 6 bases remained unmatched. From germline, CDR1 is SGHVS and CDR2 FNYEAQ. The length of the CDR3 is 16 residues. Written as DNA, the CDR3 is TGTGCCAGCAGCCCCCGGACAGGGGGCGCGAACACTGAAGCTTTCTTT. This gives the protein CASSPRTGGANTEAFF.

The rearrangement uses TRBV10-1 and TRBJ2-1; 8 bases agree with TRBD2. The CDR3 totals 14 residues. Germline values: CDR1 WNHNN, CDR2 SYGVQD (reference sequence). The V gene end was trimmed by 2 bases and the J gene end by 10 bases; junction bases not matched to a gene: 7. CDR3 region: CASSERRGVREQFF. CDR3 DNA sequence: TGCGCCAGCAGTGAGAGGCGGGGGGTAAGGGAGCAGTTCTTC.

The V and J genes are TRBV12-3 or TRBV12-4 and TRBJ2-5, with TRBD2 identical over 7 bases. V dropped 7 bases and J dropped 4; count of bases not matched to a gene: 3. CDR3 size: 12 residues. The CDR3 nucleotides read TGTGCCAGCAAAGCGGGACCAGAGACCCAGTACTTC. Protein sequence: CASKAGPETQYF.

The rearrangement links TRBV15 to TRBJ2-1; D is perhaps TRBD2 (5 bases). Per germline, CDR1 LNHNV and CDR2 YYDKDF (reference sequence). The CDR3 covers 14 residues. Trimming pared 3 bases from V and 0 bases from J, leaving 6 bases between. The CDR3 DNA sequence: TGTGCCACCAGCAGTGGGAGCTCCTACAATGAGCAGTTCTTC. This gives the protein CATSSGSSYNEQFF.

The chain uses TRBV5-6 and TRBJ1-2; TRBD1 might be the D (5 bases). V dropped 4 bases and J dropped 3 bases, with 13 bases sitting between them. Germline V gene sequence: CDR1 SGHDT, CDR2 YYEEEE. The CDR3 consists of 14 residues. The CDR3 sequence: CASSNRDFDYGYTF. CDR3 in DNA: TGTGCCAGCAGCAACCGGGACTTCGACTATGGCTACACCTTC. Full variable domain (missing parts from reference TRBV5-6 and TRBJ1-2): DAGVTQSPTHLIKTRGQQVTLRCSPKSGHDTVSWYQQALGQGPQFIFQYYEEEERQRGNFPDRFSGHQFPNYSSELNVNALLLGDSALYLCASSNRDFDYGYTFGSGTRLTVV.

The chain recombines TRBV24-1 with TRBJ2-5, with D possibly TRBD2 on 6 matching bases. V gave up 3 bases and J gave up 5 bases, with 15 bases separating them. This CDR3 region has 15 residues. CDR1 KGHDR and CDR2 SFDVKD come from the germline V gene. The CDR3, as DNA: TGTGCCACCAGTGATACTAGCAGACCTTACGAGACCCAGTACTTC. Translated, it gives CATSDTSRPYETQYF.

The rearrangement uses TRBV9 and TRBJ2-7; either TRBD1 or TRBD2 may fit D (5 bases each). From germline, CDR1 is SGDLS and CDR2 YYNGEE. V lost 2 bases and J 7 bases, leaving 13 bases between the germline ends. The length of the CDR3 is 13 residues. This CDR3 reads CASSVGTWGEQYF. CDR3 DNA: TGTGCCAGCAGCGTTGGGACCTGGGGTGAGCAGTACTTC.